Listed below are T cell receptor beta chains from one sample, sequenced in a study of cytomegalovirus exposure and HLA in healthy donors. Sequencing used immunoSEQ multiplex PCR; TCRdb keeps in-frame clones, though not all of them. The data contain more than 60,000 clones, roughly 89% of them seen just once; the ten biggest clones take up around 1.8%. Sequenced material: PBMCs. The receptors shown here come from a woman younger than 35 in good health and CMV-seronegative. The CDR3 runs from the conserved cysteine through the conserved F or W. The D gene is left open where the match is weak. The size entry is marked missing in some rows and otherwise reads once, few, many or a size class.

>-|TRBD1|TRBJ2-7|TRBV13
TGTGCCAGCAGCTTAGGTTCGGGACAGGGTTACCGCGAGCAGTACTTC
CASSLGSGQGYREQYF
>-|-|TRBJ2-7|TRBV19
TGTGCCAGTAGTACCGGCGGGGTCCGGTCCTACGAGCAGTACTTC
CASSTGGVRSYEQYF
>-|-|TRBJ1-1|TRBV10-3
TGTGCCATCAGTCCCGGGGGGAACACTGAAGCTTTCTTT
CAISPGGNTEAFF
>-|TRBD2|TRBJ2-3|TRBV6-4
TGTGCCGACGCTAGCGGCCGCACAGATACGCAGTATTTT
CADASGRTDTQYF
>-|-|TRBJ1-5|TRBV7-8
TGTGCCAGCAGCTTAGCGCTCAGGCGAAGCAATCAGCCCCAGCATTTT
CASSLALRRSNQPQHF
>-|TRBD1|TRBJ1-2|TRBV4-2
TGTGCCAGCAGCCAAGCTGGACAGGCCTATGGCTACACCTTC
CASSQAGQAYGYTF
>-|-|TRBJ2-5|TRBV9
TGTGCCAGCAGCGTAGACGGGGGGCCAACCACCCAGTACTTC
CASSVDGGPTTQYF
>-|TRBD1|TRBJ1-5|TRBV2
TGTGCCAGCGCGGACAGGGGAGGCCCCCAGCATTTT
CASADRGGPQHF
>-|-|TRBJ2-3|TRBV6-5
TGTGCCAGCAGTTTCGCAGATACGCAGTATTTT
CASSFADTQYF
>-|TRBD1|TRBJ2-1|TRBV7-9
TGTGCCAGCAGTCCCCCTTTTAGGGACAGGGGTGGCAATGAGCAGTTCTTC
CASSPPFRDRGGNEQFF
>-|-|TRBJ1-5|TRBV10-3
TGTGCCATCGCAGGGGAGGGTTACCAGCCCCAGCATTTT
CAIAGEGYQPQHF
>-|-|TRBJ2-2|TRBV30
TGTGCCTGGATTGGGCCCGGGGAGCTGTTTTTT
CAWIGPGELFF
>-|TRBD1|TRBJ2-7|TRBV7-2
TGTGCCAGCAGCTCCGAGGGGGCGGTATCCTACGAGCAGTACTTC
CASSSEGAVSYEQYF
>-|TRBD2|TRBJ2-5|TRBV2
TGTGCCAGCAGTGGACGACTAGCGGGGGCGTACCAAGAGACCCAGTACTTC
CASSGRLAGAYQETQYF
>-|-|TRBJ2-7|TRBV5-1
TGCGCCAGCAGCTTGGATCCGGGACATACGTCGACCGAGCAGTACTTC
CASSLDPGHTSTEQYF
>-|TRBD2|TRBJ2-1|TRBV4-3
TGCGCCAGCAGCCAAGCGGCGGGAGAATTCTACAATGAGCAGTTCTTC
CASSQAAGEFYNEQFF
>-|TRBD2|TRBJ2-1|TRBV4-1
TGCGCCAGCAGCCCCGAAGGACTAGTTATTGGTGAGCAGTTCTTC
CASSPEGLVIGEQFF
>-|TRBD2|TRBJ2-3|TRBV9
TGTGCCAGCAGCGCCACGGGCGGGGGCTCGGGGGGGACGCAGTATTTT
CASSATGGGSGGTQYF
>-|TRBD2|TRBJ2-1|TRBV28
TGTGCCGGCTCGGGAGGGGGGGAGCTGAGGAATGAGCAGTTCTTC
CAGSGGGELRNEQFF
>few|TRBD1|TRBJ2-5|TRBV7-9
TGTGCCAGCAGCACCTGGACAGGGGAAGAGACCCAGTACTTC
CASSTWTGEETQYF
>once|-|TRBJ1-1|TRBV6-5
TGTGCCAGCAGTTACTCGAGGCAGGGAAACACTGAAGCTTTCTTT
CASSYSRQGNTEAFF
>once|-|TRBJ2-2|TRBV9
TGTGCCAGCAGCGTAGGGTCGGGACACACTAACACCGGGGAGCTGTTTTTT
CASSVGSGHTNTGELFF
>-|-|TRBJ1-2|TRBV27
TGTGCCAGCAGTTCGATGGGCAGGGCGGGAGGCTACACCTTC
CASSSMGRAGGYTF
>-|TRBD1|TRBJ1-1|TRBV28
TGTGCCAGTAGGAACCGGGACAGGGGATCGAACACTGAAGCTTTCTTT
CASRNRDRGSNTEAFF
>-|TRBD2|TRBJ2-2|TRBV4-2
TGTGCCAGCAGCCACCCTAAAACCGGGACTAGCGACACCGGGGAGCTGTTTTTT
CASSHPKTGTSDTGELFF
>-|TRBD2|TRBJ2-1|TRBV18
TGTGCCAGCTCATTCGGACTAGCGGGAGACAATGAGCAGTTCTTC
CASSFGLAGDNEQFF
>-|-|TRBJ1-2|TRBV7-9
TGTGCCAGCAGCCAGAGGACAGCCTCTTATGGCTACACCTTC
CASSQRTASYGYTF
>-|TRBD1|TRBJ1-2|TRBV28
TGTGCCAGCAGTCAGGGGGACAAAGTAAACTATGGCTACACCTTC
CASSQGDKVNYGYTF
>-|-|TRBJ2-7|TRBV29-1
TGCAGCTTCTTTCAGGGGCAAGGCGAGCAGTACTTC
CSFFQGQGEQYF
>-|-|TRBJ2-1|TRBV4-1
TGCGCCAGCAGCCAAGCTGAGGGGGGGGGCTCCTACAATGAGCAGTTCTTC
CASSQAEGGGSYNEQFF
>-|-|TRBJ2-3|TRBV7-2
TGTGCCAGCAGCTTAGTCGTCAGCACAGATACGCAGTATTTT
CASSLVVSTDTQYF
>-|-|TRBJ1-5|TRBV4-1
TGCGCCAGCAGCCAAGGCGGGAATAGCAATCAGCCCCAGCATTTT
CASSQGGNSNQPQHF
>-|-|TRBJ2-1|TRBV9
TGTGCCAGCAGCCCCATTGGGGGGATTTACAATGAGCAGTTCTTC
CASSPIGGIYNEQFF
>-|-|TRBJ2-5|TRBV2
TGTGCCAGCAGTGAAGCGCTGGCCAAAGAGACCCAGTACTTC
CASSEALAKETQYF